One and the same sample provided the 18 T cell receptor beta chains below, sequenced in a study (dated by TCRdb to between 2015 and 2016). Library preparation employed 5' RACE. Sequencing relied on an Illumina MiSeq. TCRdb trimmed the raw reads at Q25, called clones with MiXCR and kept productive beta chains. CDR3 protein sequences are deduplicated, and each keeps its most common genes and DNA. The sample records about 5,800 distinct CDR3 sequences, roughly 32% of which are singletons. Less than 8% of the sample lies in the top ten. The sample taken for sequencing was memory CD4+ T cells sorted from a lymph node. Reading the label with the study, this specimen's cell subset or site is: memory CD4+ T cells, CD4+CD45RO+CD25-. The source of these receptors is a female donor with breast cancer.

This clonotype was found many times. This rearrangement joins TRBV9 to TRBJ2-3, with 12 bases fitting TRBD2. Trimming cost V 3 bases and J 2 bases; bases outside gene matches: 1. The germline V gene encodes CDR1 SGDLS and CDR2 YYNGEE. The CDR3 runs 15 residues. As DNA, the CDR3 is TGTGCCAGCAGCGGACTAGCGGGAGTCACAGATACGCAGTATTTT. This gives the protein CASSGLAGVTDTQYF.

This clonotype was seen just once. Since no conserved phenylalanine or tryptophan closes the CDR3, a read error is the likely cause. The chain joins TRBV6-6 to TRBJ2-7, with 7 bases matching TRBD2. The CDR3 is made up of 15 amino acids. The junction had 5 bases not matched to a gene; V was cut back by 0 bases and J by 3 bases. Germline V gene data show CDR1 as MNHNY and CDR2 as SVGAGI (reference sequence). CDR3 sequence: CASSYSRGGIYEQYL. CDR3 bases: TGTGCCAGCAGTTACTCGAGGGGAGGGATCTACGAGCAGTACCTC.

As to this clonotype: A read error may account for a junction end that differs from germline. The gene calls are TRBV20-1 and TRBJ1-5; TRBD1 might be the D (6 bases). The CDR3 consists of 13 residues. Germline V lookup: CDR1 DFQATT, CDR2 SNEGSKA (reference sequence). The CDR3 protein is CSVKGGSNQPQHF. CDR3 nucleotides: TGCAGTGTGAAGGGGGGTAGCAATCAGCCTCAGCATTTT.

By share of the sample, this clonotype is medium-sized (0.01 to 0.1%). The J gene is TRBJ1-2, the V gene TRBV6-6; 9 bases align to TRBD1. The ends lost 5 bases at V and 3 bases at J; junction bases unmatched: 4. CDR1 and CDR2 (germline): MNHNY, SVGAGI (reference sequence). This CDR3 contains 14 residues. In DNA form, the CDR3 reads TGTGCCAGCAGTCGACAGGGGGTCTACTATGGCTACACCTTC. It yields the protein CASSRQGVYYGYTF.

This chain uses TRBV5-1 with TRBJ2-1; D unresolved. Per germline, CDR1 SGHRS and CDR2 YFSETQ. The length of the CDR3 is 13 residues. Trimming removed 0 bases from V and 8 bases from J, with 9 bases in between. CDR3 sequence (DNA): TGCGCCAGCAGCTTGGTGTTAGACGATGAGCAGTTCTTC. Translation gives CASSLVLDDEQFF.

By share, this clonotype counts as medium-sized. This rearrangement joins TRBV7-3 to TRBJ2-5; 8 positions agree with TRBD1. With 4 bases clipped from V and 2 bases from J, the junction kept 0 bases outside the gene matches. CDR1 and CDR2 (germline): SGHTA, FQGTGA. The CDR3 contains 13 residues. The CDR3 protein is CASSWTGQETQYF. The CDR3 coding sequence is TGTGCCAGCAGCTGGACAGGGCAAGAGACCCAGTACTTC.

CDR3 loop: CASSLDGSGTEAFF. For the CDR3, the DNA is TGCGCCAGCAGCTTGGACGGGAGCGGAACTGAAGCTTTCTTT. This chain joins TRBV5-1 and TRBJ1-1; D ambiguous. With 0 bases removed from V and 5 bases from J, the gap between germline ends came to 11 bases. The CDR3 contains 14 residues. Germline CDR1 and CDR2: SGHRS and YFSETQ.

The V call is TRBV6-6, the J call TRBJ1-5, with D uncertain. The CDR3 loop spans 13 amino acids. The ends were cut back, 0 bases at V and 5 bases at J, with 5 bases in the middle. Per the germline V gene, CDR1 is MNHNY and CDR2 is SVGAGI (reference sequence). The chain's CDR3 is CASSYSKDQPQHF. CDR3 DNA: TGTGCCAGCAGTTACTCGAAAGATCAGCCCCAGCATTTT.

This clonotype came up a few times. This chain connects TRBV5-1 to TRBJ2-1; no definite D call. CDR1 and CDR2 from the germline V gene are SGHRS and YFSETQ. Trimming removed 4 bases from V and 4 bases from J, with 9 bases in between. This CDR3 has 13 amino acids. DNA for the CDR3: TGCGCCAGCAGCGGGGAACAGTACAATGAGCAGTTCTTC. Amino acid sequence: CASSGEQYNEQFF.

This clonotype was seen a handful of times. V gene TRBV5-1 combines with J gene TRBJ2-1, with 7 positions matching TRBD1. V dropped 7 bases and J dropped 6; count of bases not matched to a gene: 7. This CDR3 has 13 residues. Looked up from germline, CDR1 is SGHRS and CDR2 is YFSETQ. The CDR3 here is CASGWDSVNEQFF. The CDR3 coding sequence is TGCGCCAGCGGCTGGGACAGCGTCAATGAGCAGTTCTTC.

This clonotype is categorized as medium-sized (0.01 to 0.1%). The gene calls are TRBV7-2 and TRBJ1-1, with D perhaps matching TRBD1 (5 bases). V lost 4 bases and J lost 2, with 11 bases in between. The CDR3 runs to 14 residues. CDR1 is SGHTA and CDR2 is FQGNSA in the germline V gene. The CDR3 DNA sequence: TGTGCCAGCAGCTGGAGACAGCGCAACACTGAAGCTTTCTTT. Translated: CASSWRQRNTEAFF.

This clonotype was seen repeatedly, ten times or more. It may be a read error: a sequence one base away is much more abundant. The chain couples TRBV11-2 to TRBJ2-7; 8 nucleotides agree with TRBD2. The CDR3 has 14 amino acids. Germline CDR1 is SGHAT and CDR2 is FQNNGV. Losses at the gene ends were 4 bases for V and 2 bases for J; bases not matched to a gene: 4. The DNA of the CDR3 is TGTGCCAGCAGCTCTACTAGCGGAGCCTACGAGCAGTACTTC. Protein sequence: CASSSTSGAYEQYF.

This chain uses TRBV12-3 or TRBV12-4 with TRBJ2-1, with TRBD1 as a possible D gene (5 bases). V gave up 6 bases and J gave up 7 bases, with 16 bases separating them. CDR3 length equals 14 residues. In DNA form, the CDR3 reads TGTGCCAGCAGGATGGCAGGGTACAGAAATGAGCAGTTCTTC. It translates to CASRMAGYRNEQFF.

A note on this clonotype: This may be a read error, as it is one base from a much larger clone. The chain couples TRBV7-2 to TRBJ2-7, with D uncertain. This CDR3 region has 14 residues. Looked up from germline, CDR1 is SGHTA and CDR2 is FQGNSA. V was trimmed by 4 bases and J by 2 bases, leaving 12 bases between them. CDR3 residues: CASSSRAIPYEQYF. Here the CDR3 DNA reads TGTGCCAGCAGCTCCCGGGCTATCCCCTACGAGCAGTACTTC.

The genes are TRBV5-5 and TRBJ1-1; no clear D. Trimming removed 5 bases from V and 6 bases from J, with 17 bases in between. The germline CDR1 and CDR2 sequences are SGHKS and YYEKEE (reference sequence). This CDR3 comprises 14 residues. CDR3 DNA: TGTGCCAGCAGTTTGCGTTGGGTGGTGGCTGAAGCTTTCTTT. Protein sequence: CASSLRWVVAEAFF.

This clonotype is classed as medium-sized (0.01 to 0.1%). This chain connects TRBV25-1 to TRBJ1-1; the D is unclear. The CDR3 runs 15 residues. Trimming left V 5 bases short and J 1 base short, with 14 bases between. The V gene's germline CDR1 is MGHDK and CDR2 SYGVNS. This chain's CDR3 is CASSPRRDANTEAFF. In nucleotides, the CDR3 is TGTGCCAGCAGTCCCCGCCGAGATGCGAACACTGAAGCTTTCTTT.

This clonotype is large by share. V usage is TRBV7-3 and J usage is TRBJ2-2, with TRBD2 identical over 10 bases. This CDR3 has 16 amino acids. CDR1 is SGHTA, CDR2 FQGTGA, per germline. The V gene end was trimmed by 2 bases and the J gene end by 4 bases; junction bases not matched to a gene: 4. The CDR3 DNA is TGTGCCAGCAGCTTAGGCCTAGCGGGGGCCACCGGGGAGCTGTTTTTT. It translates to CASSLGLAGATGELFF.

The genes are TRBV7-2 and TRBJ1-1, with TRBD1 matching over 7 bases. This CDR3 has 17 amino acids. Germline assignment: CDR1 SGHTA and CDR2 FQGNSA. The J segment lost 0 bases and the V segment lost 1 base, leaving 8 bases of the junction unmatched. CDR3 in amino acids: CASSLVGDRALNTEAFF. CDR3 nucleotide sequence: TGTGCCAGCAGCTTAGTAGGGGACAGAGCCCTGAACACTGAAGCTTTCTTT.